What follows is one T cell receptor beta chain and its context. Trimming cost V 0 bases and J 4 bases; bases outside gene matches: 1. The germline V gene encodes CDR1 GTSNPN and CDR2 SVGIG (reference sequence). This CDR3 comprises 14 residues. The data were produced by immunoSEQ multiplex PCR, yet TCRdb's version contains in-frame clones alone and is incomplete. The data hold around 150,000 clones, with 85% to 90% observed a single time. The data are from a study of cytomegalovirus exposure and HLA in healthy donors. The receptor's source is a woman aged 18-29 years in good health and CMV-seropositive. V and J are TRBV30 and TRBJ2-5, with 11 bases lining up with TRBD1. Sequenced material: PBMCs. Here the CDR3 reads CAWSVGTGGETQYF. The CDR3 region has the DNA TGTGCCTGGAGTGTAGGGACAGGGGGAGAGACCCAGTACTTC. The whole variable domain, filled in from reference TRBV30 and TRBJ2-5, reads SQTIHQWPATLVQPVGSPLSLECTVEGTSNPNLYWYRQAAGRGLQLLFYSVGIGQISSEVPQNLSASRPQDRQFILSSKKLLLSDSGFYLCAWSVGTGGETQYFGPGTRLLVL.